A selection of T cell receptor beta chains follows, all from one sample in a study of identical twins. TCRdb reprocessed the 5' RACE reads with MiXCR, giving one entry per CDR3 protein. Found here are 300,000 to 400,000 distinct CDR3 sequences, about 12% of them singletons; the top ten hold just over 7%. The same specimen was also included in a second study, on yellow fever vaccine responses in identical twins.

Sequenced material: CD8+ T cells sorted from blood. These receptors were collected from a woman under 30 in good health. Both conserved end residues are part of each CDR3. A D gene is named only where the DNA matches it firmly. The listing skips clone size in some rows; elsewhere it reads once, few, many or a size class.

cdr3_nt cdr3_aa d_call clone_size j_call v_call
TGTGCCAGCAGCCCCGGGACAGGGTCTCACGGGGAGCTGTTTTTT CASSPGTGSHGELFF TRBD1 NA TRBJ2-2 TRBV6-1
TGTGCCAGTAGTATGTCTAGCGGATTCTACAATGAGCAGTTCTTC CASSMSSGFYNEQFF TRBD2 few TRBJ2-1 TRBV19
TGCAGCGTTGAAGATCTTCAGGGTACAGATACGCAGTATTTT CSVEDLQGTDTQYF NA NA TRBJ2-3 TRBV29-1
TGTGCCAGCAGCTTAGCCTGGGGACAGTCCAATGAGCAGTTCTTC CASSLAWGQSNEQFF TRBD1 once TRBJ2-1 TRBV7-8
TGTGCCAGCAGCATAGGGGGACAGGGGGCGAGCACTGAAGCTTTCTTT CASSIGGQGASTEAFF TRBD1 few TRBJ1-1 TRBV7-8
TGCAGCGTTGAGGAACAGCGTGCAGATACGCAGTATTTT CSVEEQRADTQYF NA NA TRBJ2-3 TRBV29-1
TGTGCCAGCAGGGGATATAATTCACCCCTCCACTTT CASRGYNSPLHF NA few TRBJ1-6 TRBV12-3/TRBV12-4
TGCGCCAGCAGTCCCGACTCCCCGAGCTCCTACAATGAGCAGTTCTTC CASSPDSPSSYNEQFF NA few TRBJ2-1 TRBV10-2
TGCGCCAGCAGCTTGGATCCGGGCGGGCGCCAAGAGACCCAGTACTTC CASSLDPGGRQETQYF NA few TRBJ2-5 TRBV5-1
TGTGCCAGCAGTCCACTAGCGGGTCTCGACCAAGAGACCCAGTACTTC CASSPLAGLDQETQYF TRBD2 NA TRBJ2-5 TRBV27
TGTGCCACCAGGAGGGCAGGGGATAACACTGAAGCTTTCTTT CATRRAGDNTEAFF NA few TRBJ1-1 TRBV24-1
TGTGCCAGCAGTGAAGCCCTGACTCGTTATCTGGGGACCGGGGAGCTGTTTTTT CASSEALTRYLGTGELFF NA NA TRBJ2-2 TRBV25-1
TGTGCCAGCAGTTTAAACAATAACAATGAGCAGTTCTTC CASSLNNNNEQFF NA many TRBJ2-1 TRBV12-3/TRBV12-4
TGTGCCAGCAGTTTATCATGGGGGGCGCCGGGCGAGCAGTACTTC CASSLSWGAPGEQYF NA NA TRBJ2-7 TRBV27
TGTGCCAGCAGCCCCACCGTTAGTGAGACCCAGTACTTC CASSPTVSETQYF NA NA TRBJ2-5 TRBV7-7
TGTGCCAGCAGTTCGGGGTCCGGGGAGTACCACCTGAACACTGAAGCTTTCTTT CASSSGSGEYHLNTEAFF NA few TRBJ1-1 TRBV25-1
TGCGCCAGCAGCCAAGAAAGGACTAGCGGGACCACCGGGGAGCTGTTTTTT CASSQERTSGTTGELFF TRBD2 NA TRBJ2-2 TRBV4-1
TGTGCCAGCAGTCAAAATACGGGGGCACGATTTATGACCGGGGAGCTGTTTTTT CASSQNTGARFMTGELFF NA NA TRBJ2-2 TRBV25-1
TGTGCCAGCAGCTTGTCTGGCCTAGCGGGATTCAATGAGCAGTTCTTC CASSLSGLAGFNEQFF TRBD2 few TRBJ2-1 TRBV5-6
TGTGCCAGCAGCTTTCAAGGAGATACGCAGTATTTT CASSFQGDTQYF NA NA TRBJ2-3 TRBV7-3
TGTGCCAGCAGTTATACGGCAGCTGAAGCTTTCTTT CASSYTAAEAFF NA many TRBJ1-1 TRBV7-9
TGTGCCACCAGCAGAGGAGGACTAGTTAGGGCCAATGAGCAGTTCTTC CATSRGGLVRANEQFF TRBD2 NA TRBJ2-1 TRBV15
TGTGCCAGCAGCTTTAGCGGGGGGGCTCTAGGAACAGCAGATACGCAGTATTTT CASSFSGGALGTADTQYF TRBD2 few TRBJ2-3 TRBV5-5
TGTGCCAGCAGCTTAGACTGGGGGATGAACACTGAAGCTTTCTTT CASSLDWGMNTEAFF NA few TRBJ1-1 TRBV7-8
TGTGCCAGCAGTGAAGTTTACGAGCAGTACTTC CASSEVYEQYF NA few TRBJ2-7 TRBV25-1
TGTGCCAGCAGCCGCGCCGGGACTAGCGGGAGGGGGAACACCGGGGAGCTGTTTTTT CASSRAGTSGRGNTGELFF TRBD2 NA TRBJ2-2 TRBV27
TGTGCCAGCAGCGTAGGGGGACAGGGAATGAGGAGTGAGCAGTTCTTC CASSVGGQGMRSEQFF TRBD1 few TRBJ2-1 TRBV9
TGTGCCAGCAGCTTTCCGGGACACCGGGGGAAAGAGACCCAGTACTTC CASSFPGHRGKETQYF NA NA TRBJ2-5 TRBV13
TGTGCCAGCAGCGTAGGACCAAGCGGGAGGTATGAGCAGTTCTTC CASSVGPSGRYEQFF TRBD2 NA TRBJ2-1 TRBV9
TGTGCCAGCAGCGGACAAACTAGCGGGCAGACCTACAATGAGCAGTTCTTC CASSGQTSGQTYNEQFF TRBD2 few TRBJ2-1 TRBV9
TGTGCCACCAGTGGTACGACAGATCAGCCCCAGCATTTT CATSGTTDQPQHF NA few TRBJ1-5 TRBV24-1
TGTGCCAGCGGCGAGCCGGGGCCTGTCGGTGAAAAACTGTTTTTT CASGEPGPVGEKLFF NA many TRBJ1-4 TRBV7-8